The following is a TCR beta chain sequence with its context. Its specificity is not known. Possible read error: a much larger clone is one base away. The CDR3 length is 15 residues. The germline V gene has CDR1 SGHTA and CDR2 FQGNSA. Amplification of TCR beta CDR3 regions was performed using RNA transcripts as template. The primer set for the first-round RT-PCR of the TCR CDR3 was HTBI. TCRdb redid the calling of the multiplex PCR reads with MiXCR, one entry per CDR3 protein. The data hold 300,000 to 350,000 distinct CDR3 sequences, with 14% observed a single time. This specimen belongs to a study of T cells in Graves' hyperthyroidism and ophthalmopathy. Study background: Peripheral blood was secured at the point of initial diagnosis, before any treatment.

General study points: Ophthalmopathy stood apart from stable hyperthyroidism in a 13 V-J model.

PBMCs came from about 10 ml fresh peripheral blood. The chain uses TRBV7-2 and TRBJ2-5; tentatively, D is TRBD2 (6 bases). The source of this sequence is a woman younger than 45 with Graves' hyperthyroidism. The specimen sequenced was blood. In nucleotides, the CDR3 is TGTGCCAGGAGCTTAGAGGTGGGACTCCAAGAGACCCAGTACTTC. Translated, it gives CARSLEVGLQETQYF. Together with reference TRBV7-2 and TRBJ2-5, the CDR3 gives the full variable domain: GAGVSQSPSNKVTEKGKDVELRCDPISGHTALYWYRQSLGQGLEFLIYFQGNSAPDKSGLPSDRFSAERTGGSVSTLTIQRTQQEDSAVYLCARSLEVGLQETQYFGPGTRLLVL.